The T cell receptor (beta chain) under discussion was sequenced for a study of T-cell reconstitution after alpha-beta-depleted transplantation in children. Study conclusions and caveats: Two months or so post-transplant, alpha-beta T cells reportedly derived from several hundred expanded graft clones. Surviving recipient T cells and thymic progenitors accounted for the high day-60 TCRbeta diversity observed in some patients. One year post-transplant, T-cell counts and diversity were largely derived from T cells produced anew.

Unique molecular identifiers were incorporated into the prepared TCRbeta library. TCRdb reprocessed the PCR reads via MiXCR and lists one record per CDR3 protein. The sample has about 470,000 distinct CDR3 sequences, 43% seen once. Trimming took off 2 bases at V and 5 bases at J, with 10 bases between the two ends. The germline gives CDR1 MNHNS, CDR2 SASEGT. The CDR3 is 14 residues long. This clonotype was detected ten times or more. Its matching antigen is unknown. Sequencing used PBMCs, obtained before TCRalphabeta/CD19-depleted stem cell transplant. This TCR was recovered from a girl aged 2 to 10 with aplastic anemia, due to receive a stem cell transplant. J is TRBJ2-1 and V is TRBV6-1, with D unresolved. The CDR3 DNA sequence: TGTGCCAGCAGTGAACAGTTCGTGGACAATGAGCAGTTCTTC. The encoded protein is CASSEQFVDNEQFF.